The source of this T cell receptor (beta chain) is a study of T-cell reconstitution after alpha-beta-depleted transplantation in children. This clonotype was found a few times. The CDR3 loop spans 13 amino acids. Germline CDR1 MDHEN, CDR2 SYDVKM. V lost 6 bases to trimming and J lost 1 base, with 9 bases between them. Unique molecular identifiers were built into the TCRbeta library. TCRdb ran MiXCR on the PCR reads and lists one entry per CDR3 protein. The table records fewer than 700,000 distinct CDR3 sequences, over 10% of them present only once. The specimen was PBMCs, mostly from graft donor cells, collected 360 days after TCRalphabeta/CD19-depleted stem cell transplant. The genes are TRBV28 and TRBJ1-1; possibly TRBD1 for D (5 bases). This sequence was found in a male patient aged 10 to 17 who had a stem cell transplant for acute myeloid leukemia, so the T cells may come from the graft donor. CDR3 sequence: CASRWGWNTEAFF. The CDR3 DNA reads TGTGCCAGCAGGTGGGGGTGGAACACTGAAGCTTTCTTT.